This record looks at one T cell receptor beta chain sequence and its context. What it recognizes is unknown. This PCR relied on a set of 60 Vbeta primers and 13 Jbeta primers. Sequencing used immunoSEQ multiplex PCR; TCRdb keeps in-frame clones, though not all of them. The table shows approximately 160,000 clones, with roughly 78% occurring only once. These data come from a study of cytomegalovirus exposure and HLA in healthy donors. Notes on the study in general: What a later analysis reportedly showed was that an Asian-associated ancestry cluster had fewer N-insertions than the 666-donor mean. Most subjects' HLA-A and HLA-B alleles were reportedly predicted from TCR beta sequences. Prior analysis indicated that the majority of TCR beta V segments exhibited productivity approximately 90% or approximately 30% of the time. A later analysis linked a missense variant in DCLRE1C to the trimming of TCR beta V and J genes.

After removal of 7 bases from V and 2 bases from J, the junction contained 2 bases not matched to a gene. In germline, CDR1 is MDHEN, CDR2 SYDVKM. This CDR3 has 14 amino acids. The specimen sequenced was PBMCs. The chain is built from TRBV28 and TRBJ2-6, with 7 bases matching TRBD1. This TCR was recovered from a woman in her forties or fifties in good health and CMV-seropositive. The CDR3 loop is CASMTGTGANVLTF. In DNA, the CDR3 is TGTGCCAGCATGACAGGGACTGGGGCCAACGTCCTGACTTTC.